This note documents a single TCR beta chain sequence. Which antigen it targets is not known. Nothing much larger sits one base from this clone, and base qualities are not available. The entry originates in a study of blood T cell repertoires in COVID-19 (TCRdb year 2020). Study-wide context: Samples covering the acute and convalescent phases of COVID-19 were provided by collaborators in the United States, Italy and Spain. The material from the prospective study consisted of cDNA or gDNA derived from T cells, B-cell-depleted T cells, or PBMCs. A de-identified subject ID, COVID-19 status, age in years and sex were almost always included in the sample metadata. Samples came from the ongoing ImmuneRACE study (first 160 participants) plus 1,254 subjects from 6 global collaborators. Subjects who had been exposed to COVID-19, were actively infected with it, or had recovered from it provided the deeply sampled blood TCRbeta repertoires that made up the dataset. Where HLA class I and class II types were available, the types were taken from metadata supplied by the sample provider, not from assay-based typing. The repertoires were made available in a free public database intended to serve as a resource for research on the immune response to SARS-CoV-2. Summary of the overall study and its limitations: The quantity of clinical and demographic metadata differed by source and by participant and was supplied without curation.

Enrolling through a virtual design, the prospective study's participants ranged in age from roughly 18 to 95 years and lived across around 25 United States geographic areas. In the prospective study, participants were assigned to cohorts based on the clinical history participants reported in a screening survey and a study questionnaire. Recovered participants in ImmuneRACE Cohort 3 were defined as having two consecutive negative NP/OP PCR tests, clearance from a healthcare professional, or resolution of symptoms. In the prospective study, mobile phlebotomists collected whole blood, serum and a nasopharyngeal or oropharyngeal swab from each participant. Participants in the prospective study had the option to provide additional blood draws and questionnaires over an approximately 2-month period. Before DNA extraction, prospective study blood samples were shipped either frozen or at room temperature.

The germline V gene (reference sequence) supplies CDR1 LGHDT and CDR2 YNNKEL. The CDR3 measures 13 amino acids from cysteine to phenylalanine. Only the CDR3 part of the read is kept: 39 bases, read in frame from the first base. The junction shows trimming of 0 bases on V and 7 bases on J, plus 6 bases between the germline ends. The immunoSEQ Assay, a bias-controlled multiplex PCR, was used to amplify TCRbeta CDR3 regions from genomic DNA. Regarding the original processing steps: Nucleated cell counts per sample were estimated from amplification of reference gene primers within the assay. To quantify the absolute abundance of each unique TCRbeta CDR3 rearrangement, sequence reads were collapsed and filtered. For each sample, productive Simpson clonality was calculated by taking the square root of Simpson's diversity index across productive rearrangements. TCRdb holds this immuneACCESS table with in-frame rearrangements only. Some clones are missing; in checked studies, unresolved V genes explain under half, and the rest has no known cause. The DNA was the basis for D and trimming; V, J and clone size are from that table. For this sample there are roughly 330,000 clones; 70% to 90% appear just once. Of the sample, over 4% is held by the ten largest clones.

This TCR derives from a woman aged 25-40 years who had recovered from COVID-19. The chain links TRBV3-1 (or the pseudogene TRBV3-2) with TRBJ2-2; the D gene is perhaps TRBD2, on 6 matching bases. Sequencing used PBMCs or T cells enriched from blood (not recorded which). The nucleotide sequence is TGTGCCAGCAGCCAAGAGGGGGGCGGGGAGCTGTTTTTT. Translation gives CASSQEGGGELFF.